This is a list of T cell receptor beta chains from one sample in a study of blood T cell repertoires in COVID-19. Here immunoSEQ multiplex PCR was the method, and the copy in TCRdb shows in-frame clones only, minus some. The sample consists of under 150,000 clones, approximately 90% of them appearing once. Specimen: peripheral blood. The receptors come from a human donor with active COVID-19. The donor label of this sample is uncertain. Both conserved end residues are part of each CDR3. Fields, in order: D gene, clone size, V gene, J gene, CDR3 protein, CDR3 DNA. D genes are given only for firm matches. Where a row states a size, it is once, few, many or the class of an expanded clone; other rows omit it.

>TRBD2|-|TRBV2|TRBJ2-1
CASSAKRGVYNEQFF
TGTGCCAGCAGTGCGAAGCGGGGGGTTTACAATGAGCAGTTCTTC
>TRBD1|-|TRBV7-2|TRBJ1-2
CATSRKGTATLYGYTF
TGTGCCACTTCACGGAAGGGGACAGCAACCCTCTATGGCTACACCTTC
>-|-|TRBV9|TRBJ2-3
CASSVGSDYVTDTQYF
TGTGCCAGCAGCGTAGGATCGGACTACGTCACAGATACGCAGTATTTT
>TRBD1|-|TRBV9|TRBJ2-2
CASSVYQGVYDTGELFF
TGTGCCAGCAGCGTCTACCAGGGGGTTTACGACACCGGGGAGCTGTTTTTT
>-|-|TRBV23-1|TRBJ1-6
CASSQSERGQPMRSANSPLHF
TGCGCCAGCAGTCAATCCGAGCGGGGTCAGCCTATGAGGTCCGCAAATTCACCCCTCCACTTT
>-|once|TRBV6-5|TRBJ2-7
CASSYSSSVRPGEQYF
TGTGCCAGCAGTTACAGTAGCAGCGTTAGGCCCGGCGAGCAGTACTTC
>-|few|TRBV5-1|TRBJ1-1
CASSSNILMNTEAFF
TGCGCCAGCAGCTCAAATATACTCATGAACACTGAAGCTTTCTTT
>TRBD1|once|TRBV24-1|TRBJ2-5
CATSDAGQGARETQYF
TGTGCCACCAGTGATGCTGGACAGGGGGCTCGTGAGACCCAGTACTTC
>-|-|TRBV7-2|TRBJ1-2
CASSLQREANYGYTF
TGTGCCAGCAGCTTACAGAGGGAGGCTAACTATGGCTACACCTTC
>-|-|TRBV28|TRBJ1-5
CASTSGGSSNQPQHF
TGTGCCAGCACCTCGGGCGGGAGTAGCAATCAGCCCCAGCATTTT
>-|-|TRBV7-2|TRBJ1-2
CASSLGKGANYGYTF
TGTGCCAGCAGCTTAGGGAAGGGAGCTAACTATGGCTACACCTTC
>-|-|TRBV19|TRBJ1-2
CASSIGGGSGYTF
TGTGCCAGTAGTATAGGAGGCGGGAGCGGCTACACCTTC
>TRBD1|-|TRBV2|TRBJ1-5
CASGNRGSSNQPQHF
TGTGCCAGCGGAAACAGGGGAAGTAGCAATCAGCCCCAGCATTTT
>-|-|TRBV5-6|TRBJ2-7
CASSSSGPRGEEQYF
TGTGCCAGCAGCTCCTCCGGCCCGCGCGGGGAAGAGCAGTACTTC
>TRBD2|-|TRBV7-2|TRBJ2-3
CASSLATSGGGYTDTQYF
TGTGCCAGCAGCTTAGCCACTAGCGGGGGGGGGTACACAGATACGCAGTATTTT
>-|-|TRBV7-7|TRBJ2-5
CASSKTGRQETQYF
TGTGCTAGCAGTAAAACAGGGCGTCAAGAGACCCAGTACTTC
>-|-|TRBV30|TRBJ1-1
CAWGQPNTEAFF
TGTGCCTGGGGACAGCCGAACACTGAAGCTTTCTTT
>-|few|TRBV3-1/TRBV3-2|TRBJ2-1
CASIGGGAEWSYNEQFF
TGTGCCAGCATAGGAGGAGGGGCGGAGTGGTCCTACAATGAGCAGTTCTTC
>TRBD1|-|TRBV27|TRBJ1-6
CASSSGQASPLHF
TGTGCCAGCAGTTCAGGACAGGCTTCACCCCTCCACTTT
>-|-|TRBV12-3/TRBV12-4|TRBJ1-2
CASSPQANYGYTF
TGTGCCAGCAGCCCACAGGCTAACTATGGCTACACCTTC
>-|-|TRBV7-9|TRBJ1-5
CASSLVSASGDQPQHF
TGTGCCAGCAGCTTAGTGTCTGCTTCGGGGGATCAGCCCCAGCATTTT
>-|-|TRBV9|TRBJ1-2
CASSFQTAPYGYTF
TGTGCCAGCAGCTTCCAGACAGCACCCTATGGCTACACCTTC
>-|-|TRBV5-1|TRBJ1-5
CASSLEGAPNQPQHF
TGCGCCAGCAGCTTGGAAGGGGCCCCCAATCAGCCCCAGCATTTT
>-|-|TRBV6-6|TRBJ1-4
CASSGGAALNEKLFF
TGTGCCAGCAGTGGGGGGGCCGCCCTTAATGAAAAACTGTTTTTT
>TRBD2|-|TRBV5-4|TRBJ2-5
CASSFRGGGRETQYF
TGTGCCAGCAGCTTTCGCGGGGGGGGGAGAGAGACCCAGTACTTC
>TRBD1|-|TRBV7-2|TRBJ1-1
CASSLEGTGSTEAFF
TGTGCCAGCAGCTTGGAGGGGACAGGGAGCACTGAAGCTTTCTTT
>-|-|TRBV27|TRBJ1-2
CASSLLQGDYGYTF
TGTGCCAGCAGTCTCCTACAGGGCGACTATGGCTACACCTTC
>-|-|TRBV4-3|TRBJ1-2
CASSRTTGYGYTF
TGCGCCAGCAGCCGTACAACAGGCTATGGCTACACCTTC
>-|few|TRBV19|TRBJ2-2
CASSLLGTTNTGELFF
TGTGCCAGTAGCCTACTCGGGACAACGAACACCGGGGAGCTGTTTTTT
>TRBD2|-|TRBV2|TRBJ2-3
CASRPGLGTDTQYF
TGTGCCAGCAGGCCGGGACTAGGGACAGATACGCAGTATTTT
>-|once|TRBV19|TRBJ2-4
CASSFSPDIFHIQYF
TGTGCCAGTAGTTTCTCACCGGACATTTTTCACATTCAGTACTTC
>TRBD1|-|TRBV11-2|TRBJ1-2
CASSAQGQGGYTF
TGTGCCAGCAGCGCACAGGGGCAGGGTGGCTACACCTTC
>-|-|TRBV9|TRBJ2-3
CASSVGGRPDTQYF
TGTGCCAGCAGCGTCGGGGGAAGGCCAGATACGCAGTATTTT
>TRBD1|-|TRBV19|TRBJ2-1
CASNDRDNEQFF
TGTGCCAGTAACGACAGGGACAATGAGCAGTTCTTC
>TRBD1|-|TRBV19|TRBJ1-2
CASSKDRGVRYTF
TGTGCCAGTAGCAAGGACAGGGGAGTTCGGTACACCTTC
>-|-|TRBV19|TRBJ1-5
CASKKGGAVNQPQHF
TGTGCCAGTAAAAAAGGGGGGGCCGTCAATCAGCCCCAGCATTTT
>TRBD2|-|TRBV4-1|TRBJ2-1
CASSARGTRDYNEQFF
TGCGCCAGCAGCGCCCGCGGGACTAGGGACTACAATGAGCAGTTCTTC